These 23 T cell receptor beta chains were all obtained from the same sample, sequenced in a study of T-cell reconstitution after alpha-beta-depleted transplantation in children (dated by TCRdb to the mid-2010s). The protocol used for the library was PCR. The data were produced on an Illumina HiSeq 2500. TCR libraries were prepared with molecular barcoding, using unique molecular identifiers to normalize TCRbeta repertoire quantification. The raw public data were reprocessed by TCRdb itself: fastp quality trimming at Q25, MiXCR clonotype calling, in-frame beta chains only. When rows share a CDR3 protein, they turn into one entry using the most common DNA and genes. The sample has roughly 24,000 distinct CDR3 sequences on record, roughly 10% of them singletons. The top ten constitute approximately 23% of the sample. Material: PBMCs from the stem cell graft donor, obtained from the stem cell graft. These receptors were taken from a human donor who donated a stem cell graft to a child with chronic granulomatous disease.

This clonotype came up many times. The chain uses TRBV7-9 and TRBJ2-1, with 7 bases fitting TRBD2. The V gene end was trimmed by 6 bases and the J gene end by 2 bases; junction bases not matched to a gene: 7. Germline V gene data show CDR1 as SEHNR and CDR2 as FQNEAQ (reference sequence). The CDR3 totals 15 residues. In DNA form, the CDR3 reads TGTGCCAGCAGTCTTACTAGCGACACCTACAATGAGCAGTTCTTC. As protein: CASSLTSDTYNEQFF.

This clonotype was recorded at least ten times. The gene calls are TRBV20-1 and TRBJ1-1, with 8 bases lining up with TRBD1. CDR1 is DFQATT, CDR2 SNEGSKA, per germline (reference sequence). The CDR3 consists of 14 residues. Losses at the gene ends were 4 bases for V and 1 base for J; bases not matched to a gene: 5. The CDR3 protein is CSAIAGGRNTEAFF. DNA for the CDR3: TGCAGTGCTATTGCAGGGGGCAGGAACACTGAAGCTTTCTTT.

This clonotype was seen ten or more times. This CDR3 reads CASGAGNSYEQYF. For the CDR3, the DNA is TGTGCCAGTGGGGCAGGGAATAGCTACGAGCAGTACTTC. The chain employs TRBV27 and TRBJ2-7; tentative D call: TRBD1 (5 bases). This CDR3 region has 13 residues. Deletions cut 9 bases from V and 3 bases from J, with 15 bases between. CDR1 is MNHEY and CDR2 is SMNVEV in the germline V gene (reference sequence).

V is TRBV5-1 and J is TRBJ2-5; D possibly corresponds to TRBD1 (5 bases). The CDR3 loop spans 17 amino acids. CDR1 and CDR2 (germline): SGHRS, YFSETQ. V dropped 0 bases and J dropped 1 base, with 16 bases sitting between them. The CDR3 sequence is CASSLGNLQVIQETQYF. The CDR3 DNA is TGCGCCAGCAGCTTGGGGAATCTACAGGTCATCCAAGAGACCCAGTACTTC.

In this sample, this clonotype turned up many times. J is TRBJ2-1 and V is TRBV6-2 or TRBV6-3, with D unclear. CDR3 length equals 16 residues. Germline CDR1 reads MNHEY; CDR2 reads SVGEGT. Trimming took 5 bases from V and 4 from J, leaving 18 bases between them. DNA for the CDR3: TGTGCCAGCAGTGCCGACGAACTCCCGATTTACAATGAGCAGTTCTTC. Translating gives CASSADELPIYNEQFF.

At least ten counts were recorded for this clonotype. Here the CDR3 reads CATSREGWNTGELFF. The CDR3 DNA reads TGTGCCACCAGCAGAGAAGGGTGGAACACCGGGGAGCTGTTTTTT. The chain carries TRBV15 and TRBJ2-2; D is unresolved. V lost 0 bases, J lost 1 base, and 6 bases lay in between. This CDR3 is 15 amino acids long. Germline-derived CDR1 and CDR2 are LNHNV and YYDKDF (reference sequence).

This clonotype was recorded many times. V and J are TRBV12-3 or TRBV12-4 and TRBJ2-7; TRBD1 might be the D (5 bases). Deletions cut 6 bases from V and 0 bases from J, with 12 bases between. The CDR3 is 14 residues long. DNA of the CDR3: TGTGCCAGCAGAGGTTTCAGGGACTCCTACGAGCAGTACTTC. Its translation: CASRGFRDSYEQYF.

The sample holds many counts of this clonotype. The chain carries TRBV20-1 and TRBJ1-2; 9 bases map to TRBD1. Germline V gene data show CDR1 as DFQATT and CDR2 as SNEGSKA (reference sequence). V trimming: 2 bases; J trimming: 3 bases; junction bases outside the gene matches: 7. The CDR3 runs to 15 residues. DNA of the CDR3: TGCAGTGCTAGATTTGGGACAGGGACATACTATGGCTACACCTTC. Residues: CSARFGTGTYYGYTF.

The chain recombines TRBV28 with TRBJ2-2; D not resolved. Germline loops: CDR1 MDHEN, CDR2 SYDVKM. The germline V and J ends were trimmed by 4 bases and 3 bases, with 3 bases remaining between them. This CDR3 has 12 residues. This chain's CDR3 is CASSSDTGELFF. DNA for the CDR3: TGTGCCAGCAGTTCGGACACCGGGGAGCTGTTTTTT.

This clonotype qualifies as medium-sized (0.01 to 0.1%). The V gene is TRBV29-1, the J gene TRBJ2-2, with 10 bases aligning to TRBD2. The junction had 15 bases not matched to a gene; V was cut back by 4 bases and J by 4 bases. CDR1 and CDR2 from the germline V gene are SQVTM and ANQGSEA. CDR3 length equals 18 residues. The CDR3 loop reads CSVVEAGGPRFGTGELFF. CDR3 coding DNA: TGCAGCGTTGTGGAAGCGGGAGGGCCGAGGTTTGGCACCGGGGAGCTGTTTTTT.

The table lists this clonotype with many counts. This sequence joins TRBV7-2 and TRBJ2-3, with unresolved D. The CDR3 consists of 14 residues. CDR1 SGHTA and CDR2 FQGNSA come from the germline V gene. Deletions cut 3 bases from V and 3 bases from J, with 10 bases between. The CDR3 sequence: CASSLTLGTDTQYF. CDR3 in DNA: TGTGCCAGCAGCTTGACCCTGGGTACAGATACGCAGTATTTT.

This clonotype was found many times. The gene calls are TRBV25-1 and TRBJ2-1, with D perhaps matching TRBD1 or TRBD2 (5 bases each). The V end lost 6 bases, the J end lost 0 bases, and 6 bases lay between the germline ends. Looked up from germline, CDR1 is MGHDK and CDR2 is SYGVNS. The CDR3 runs to 13 residues. CDR3 sequence (DNA): TGTGCCAGCAGGAGGGGCTCCTACAATGAGCAGTTCTTC. As protein: CASRRGSYNEQFF.

The chain links TRBV4-2 to TRBJ2-3; D is possibly TRBD1 or TRBD2 (5 bases each). V dropped 1 base and J dropped 0 bases, with 14 bases sitting between them. The germline V gene encodes CDR1 LGHNA and CDR2 YNFKEQ. This CDR3 is built from 17 residues. CDR3 DNA sequence: TGTGCCAGCAGCCAAGGTGGGGACGGATTTAGCACAGATACGCAGTATTTT. This gives the protein CASSQGGDGFSTDTQYF.

This clonotype was counted ten times or more. The chain links TRBV7-9 to TRBJ2-7, with D tentatively TRBD1 (6 bases). In germline, CDR1 is SEHNR, CDR2 FQNEAQ (reference sequence). The CDR3 consists of 13 residues. V was clipped by 5 bases and J by 3 bases, with 11 bases between them. CDR3 sequence (DNA): TGTGCCAGCAGCCTCGGACAGATCTACGAGCAGTACTTC. Amino acids: CASSLGQIYEQYF.

This clonotype was found many times. CDR3 in amino acids: CSVEGGGHRNYGYTF. Written as DNA, the CDR3 is TGCAGCGTTGAGGGGGGGGGACACCGCAACTATGGCTACACCTTC. The chain joins TRBV29-1 to TRBJ1-2; D perhaps matches TRBD1 (6 bases). CDR1 SQVTM and CDR2 ANQGSEA come from the germline V gene. The V gene lost 3 bases and the J gene lost 2 bases, with 16 bases spanning the gap. CDR3 length equals 15 residues.

The V gene is TRBV5-4, the J gene TRBJ2-7, with TRBD1 matching 7 bases. The CDR3 extends over 15 amino acids. Trimming took 0 bases from V and 2 from J; bases not matched to a gene: 5. The germline CDR1 and CDR2 sequences are SGHNT and YYREEE (reference sequence). CDR3 in amino acids: CASSLGRGIPYEQYF. As DNA, the CDR3 is TGTGCCAGCAGCTTGGGCAGGGGGATCCCCTACGAGCAGTACTTC.

The chain combines TRBV7-9 with TRBJ2-7; 9 bases match TRBD2. The CDR3 length is 15 residues. The V and J ends lost 5 bases and 0 bases, in that order; junction bases with no gene match: 5. Germline V gene sequence: CDR1 SEHNR, CDR2 FQNEAQ (reference sequence). The CDR3 coding sequence is TGTGCCAGCAGCAGTCTAGCGGGACCCTCCTACGAGCAGTACTTC. Translated, it gives CASSSLAGPSYEQYF.

This clonotype was seen repeatedly, ten times or more. The chain recombines TRBV5-6 with TRBJ2-7, with no clear D. This CDR3 is 15 amino acids long. Trimming left V 4 bases short and J 5 bases short, with 19 bases between. Per germline, CDR1 SGHDT and CDR2 YYEEEE. This CDR3 reads CASSPQPSKVHEQYF. The CDR3 nucleotides read TGTGCCAGCAGCCCTCAACCGAGCAAAGTCCACGAGCAGTACTTC.

This clonotype has ten or more counts. This sequence joins TRBV7-3 and TRBJ2-1, with TRBD1 matching 10 bases. Trimming took 4 bases from V and 4 from J; bases not matched to a gene: 4. Germline-derived CDR1 and CDR2 are SGHTA and FQGTGA. The CDR3 has 15 residues. The CDR3 region has the DNA TGTGCCAGCAGCTCCCCGGGACAGGGGTACAATGAGCAGTTCTTC. Translating it yields CASSSPGQGYNEQFF.

This clonotype was observed many times. The CDR3 protein is CASSYVVGEKLFF. CDR3 nucleotide sequence: TGTGCCAGCAGCTACGTAGTCGGAGAAAAACTGTTTTTT. The V and J genes are TRBV11-2 and TRBJ1-4; D is unresolved. CDR1 SGHAT and CDR2 FQNNGV come from the germline V gene. V dropped 4 bases and J dropped 8 bases, with 11 bases sitting between them. CDR3 length equals 13 residues.

About this clonotype: A read error is possible here, since a much larger clone lies one base away. This chain connects TRBV20-1 to TRBJ2-1; 9 bases match TRBD2. Germline CDR1 and CDR2: DFQATT and SNEGSKA (reference sequence). V was pared by 1 base and J by 0 bases, with 13 bases of the junction left unmatched. The CDR3 runs 19 residues. This CDR3 reads CSARAPGTSFKSSYNEQFF. DNA of the CDR3: TGCAGTGCTAGAGCCCCGGGGACTAGCTTCAAGAGCTCCTACAATGAGCAGTTCTTC.

This clonotype was seen at least ten times. The chain joins TRBV27 to TRBJ2-7; no clear D gene. The CDR3 is 11 residues long. Germline values: CDR1 MNHEY, CDR2 SMNVEV (reference sequence). V was pared by 8 bases and J by 3 bases, with 8 bases between. CDR3 region: CASGGSYEQYF. In nucleotides, the CDR3 is TGTGCCAGCGGTGGCAGCTACGAGCAGTACTTC.

V and J are TRBV29-1 and TRBJ1-2; 9 bases are shared with TRBD1. V shed 2 bases, J shed 5 bases, and the junction held 3 bases outside the gene matches. CDR3 length equals 13 residues. Germline CDR1 and CDR2: SQVTM and ANQGSEA. CDR3 sequence (DNA): TGCAGCGTTGAACAGGACAGGGGATATGGCTACACCTTC. Encoded protein: CSVEQDRGYGYTF.